This T cell receptor beta chain originates from a study of OX40 agonist ivuxolimab in advanced cancers. Across the study: Patients receiving dose escalation had hepatocellular carcinoma, melanoma, renal cell or head and neck cancer. Checkpoint inhibitors had been given previously to approximately 41% of patients.

Concerning this clone: Its specificity is unknown.

The study, taken as a whole, reports: With doses of 0.1 to 3.0 mg/kg, CD4+ and CD8+ blood T cells had undergone clonal expansion by week 6. Averaged across samples, CD8+ T cells carried more expanded clones than CD4+ did.

TCRdb keeps only in-frame clones here, not all; method: immunoSEQ multiplex PCR. The data contain around 100,000 clones, around 90% of them singletons. V shed 5 bases, J shed 7 bases, and the junction held 7 bases outside the gene matches. This CDR3 spans 15 amino acids. Germline CDR1 and CDR2: SGHAT and FQNNGV. This material consisted of CD4+ or CD8+ T cells sorted from blood, taken in a trial of the OX40 agonist ivuxolimab. This clonotype originated in an adult with an advanced solid tumor such as melanoma, head and neck, liver or kidney cancer. This chain connects TRBV11-2 to TRBJ2-1, with 11 bases matching TRBD2. For the CDR3, the DNA is TGTGCCAGCAGCAAAACTAGCGGGAGTGGTAATGAGCAGTTCTTC. This encodes CASSKTSGSGNEQFF.